Listed here are 18 T cell receptor beta chains from one sample, sequenced in a study of Ad26.COV2.S vaccination and SARS-CoV-2 variants. Treatment described: over 15 received Ad26.COV2.S at low or high dose, single or two shots; 5 received placebo; per-sample allocation not given. Sampling occurred on day 63 after the first vaccine or placebo injection. Assay used: immunoSEQ multiplex PCR; TCRdb lists only in-frame clones, some missing. The repertoire holds roughly 300,000 clones, with more than 85% as singletons. The sample here was peripheral blood, taken in a trial of Ad26.COV2.S vaccine versus placebo. The receptors stem from a person between 18 and 60 years old who received the Ad26.COV2.S COVID-19 vaccine or a placebo.

This clone was counted between two and nine times. This sequence joins TRBV2 and TRBJ1-6; D may be TRBD1 (5 bases). CDR1 SNHLY and CDR2 FYNNEI come from the germline V gene. With 8 bases removed from V and 8 bases from J, the gap between germline ends came to 19 bases. The CDR3 spans 15 residues. The CDR3 reads CASLPTGMLYSPLHF. CDR3 DNA: TGTGCCAGCCTTCCCACAGGAATGTTATATTCACCCCTCCACTTT.

This clone was recorded only once. The V and J genes are TRBV28 and TRBJ2-3; D not certain. V lost 4 bases, J lost 4 bases, and 9 bases lay in between. The CDR3 sequence is 13 residues long. From germline, CDR1 is MDHEN and CDR2 SYDVKM. CDR3 in amino acids: CASSSAQADTQYF. The DNA of the CDR3 is TGTGCCAGCAGTTCGGCGCAGGCAGATACGCAGTATTTT. The full variable domain, in which reference TRBV28 and TRBJ2-3 provide the parts outside the CDR3, is DVKVTQSSRYLVKRTGEKVFLECVQDMDHENMFWYRQDPGLGLRLIYFSYDVKMKEKGDIPEGYSVSREKKERFSLILESASTNQTSMYLCASSSAQADTQYFGPGTRLTVL.

The chain joins TRBV3-1 (or the pseudogene TRBV3-2) to TRBJ1-2, with TRBD1 matching over 7 bases. The germline V gene encodes CDR1 LGHDT and CDR2 YNNKEL (reference sequence). The CDR3 loop spans 14 amino acids. Trimming removed 4 bases from V and 5 bases from J; junction bases left unmatched: 7. The DNA for the CDR3 is TGTGCCAGCAGCCCTGGCAGGGGGAGATATGGCTACACCTTC. Protein: CASSPGRGRYGYTF.

The V gene is TRBV28, the J gene TRBJ2-7; the D is unclear. Germline V gene lookup returns CDR1 MDHEN and CDR2 SYDVKM. V lost 1 base and J 4 bases, leaving 8 bases between the germline ends. This CDR3 contains 13 residues. The CDR3 reads CASSLSPLYEQYF. CDR3 DNA sequence: TGTGCCAGCAGTTTATCCCCTCTTTACGAGCAGTACTTC.

The V and J genes are TRBV7-3 and TRBJ1-6, with D perhaps TRBD1 (5 bases). CDR3 length: 14 amino acids. Trimming removed 6 bases from V and 7 bases from J, with 13 bases in between. Germline V gene lookup returns CDR1 SGHTA and CDR2 FQGTGA. The CDR3 coding sequence is TGTGCCAGCAGTAGCTCCGCAGGGAATTCACCCCTCCACTTT. Protein sequence: CASSSSAGNSPLHF.

The chain has TRBV28 and TRBJ2-6; D is unclear. Germline V lookup: CDR1 MDHEN, CDR2 SYDVKM. The V end was cut by 3 bases, the J end by 0 bases, with 6 bases between. This CDR3 is 15 amino acids long. The CDR3 loop is CASSLMVSGANVLTF. The CDR3 bases are TGTGCCAGCAGTTTGATGGTCTCTGGGGCCAACGTCCTGACTTTC.

The J gene is TRBJ1-2, the V gene TRBV5-6, with TRBD1 matching 9 bases. The germline CDR1 and CDR2 sequences are SGHDT and YYEEEE. The length of the CDR3 is 13 residues. Trimming at V came to 5 bases and at J to 2 bases, leaving 1 base not matched to a gene. The CDR3 spells CASSGTGNYGYTF. The CDR3 DNA is TGTGCCAGCAGTGGGACAGGGAACTATGGCTACACCTTC.

The chain joins TRBV18 to TRBJ1-1; 7 nucleotides line up with TRBD1. This CDR3 contains 13 residues. In germline, CDR1 is KGHSH, CDR2 LQKENI. J lost 6 bases, V lost 3 bases, and 4 bases had no gene match. The CDR3: CASSPDREAEAFF. Here the CDR3 DNA reads TGTGCCAGCTCACCCGACAGGGAGGCTGAAGCTTTCTTT.

This sequence joins TRBV19 and TRBJ2-1; a possible D gene is TRBD1 (6 bases). V gave up 5 bases and J gave up 5 bases, with 13 bases separating them. The CDR3 totals 14 residues. The germline CDR1 and CDR2 sequences are LNHDA and SQIVND (reference sequence). CDR3 DNA sequence: TGTGCCAGTAGTCTCTTACAGGGAGACAATGAGCAGTTCTTC. This translates into CASSLLQGDNEQFF.

This CDR3 reads CASSPLAGSRDTEAFF. In DNA, the CDR3 is TGTGCCAGCAGCCCCCTGGCGGGGAGTCGGGACACTGAAGCTTTCTTT. J is TRBJ1-1 and V is TRBV7-9; D not certain. Trimming pared 5 bases from V and 3 bases from J, leaving 19 bases between. This CDR3 has 16 residues. Germline CDR1 SEHNR, CDR2 FQNEAQ (reference sequence).

This chain's CDR3 is CASSPNSYNEQFF. CDR3 nucleotide sequence: TGTGCCAGCAGCCCAAACTCCTACAATGAGCAGTTCTTC. The chain carries TRBV7-9 and TRBJ2-1; D not certain. The CDR3 loop spans 13 amino acids. The V gene's germline CDR1 is SEHNR and CDR2 FQNEAQ (reference sequence). Trimming shortened V by 5 bases and J by 0 bases, and 5 bases separated the two germline ends.

This clone was seen only a few times. This specimen includes other DNA sequences encoding the same CDR3. The chain carries TRBV5-1 and TRBJ2-2, with 7 bases aligning to TRBD1. This CDR3 has 15 residues. CDR1 is SGHRS, CDR2 YFSETQ, per germline. J gave up 1 base and V 3 bases, and 3 bases lay outside the gene matches. The DNA for the CDR3 is TGCGCCAGCAGCTCCCAGGGGGAGAACACCGGGGAGCTGTTTTTT. It translates to CASSSQGENTGELFF.

The chain uses TRBV6-2 or TRBV6-3 and TRBJ1-2; the D is unclear. In germline, CDR1 is MNHEY, CDR2 SVGEGT. V shed 2 bases and J shed 7 bases, with 11 bases lying between them. CDR3 length: 13 residues. The CDR3 sequence is CASSYDASSGYTF. The CDR3 nucleotides read TGTGCCAGCAGTTACGACGCTTCATCTGGCTACACCTTC.

This clone was seen a handful of times. The chain couples TRBV7-6 to TRBJ1-5; D not resolved. Germline CDR1 and CDR2: SGHVS and FNYEAQ. V lost 1 base to trimming and J lost 7 bases, with 8 bases between them. The CDR3 length is 13 residues. The CDR3, as DNA: TGTGCCAGCAGCTTAGGGGGTACCCAGCCCCAGCATTTT. It translates to CASSLGGTQPQHF.

The chain combines TRBV6-5 with TRBJ2-7, with D unresolved. The germline gives CDR1 MNHEY, CDR2 SVGAGI. V was shortened by 6 bases and J by 7 bases, with 22 bases between the two germline ends. This CDR3 comprises 15 residues. CDR3 in DNA: TGTGCCAGCAGACCTGCCCCACTCCCACAGTTTGAGCAGTACTTC. It encodes CASRPAPLPQFEQYF.

This clone was recorded a few times. The rearrangement links TRBV11-3 to TRBJ2-1; D unresolved. V was pared by 5 bases and J by 4 bases, with 9 bases between. Germline V lookup: CDR1 SGHNT, CDR2 YENEEA. This CDR3 is 13 amino acids long. The CDR3 DNA is TGTGCCAGCAGCAAGGGTCAATACAATGAGCAGTTCTTC. Translated: CASSKGQYNEQFF.

As for this clone: Other nucleotide sequences in the sample specify the same CDR3. The chain couples TRBV29-1 to TRBJ1-1; D is ambiguous. The CDR3 runs to 11 residues. Trimming left V 4 bases short and J 5 bases short, with 8 bases between. Looked up from germline, CDR1 is SQVTM and CDR2 is ANQGSEA. CDR3 amino acids: CSVVRETEAFF. The CDR3 nucleotides read TGCAGCGTTGTGAGGGAAACTGAAGCTTTCTTT. The variable domain in full, with the rest retrieved from reference TRBV29-1 and TRBJ1-1, is SAVISQKPSRDICQRGTSLTIQCQVDSQVTMMFWYRQQPGQSLTLIATANQGSEATYESGFVIDKFPISRPNLTFSTLTVSNMSPEDSSIYLCSVVRETEAFFGQGTRLTVV.

The V and J genes are TRBV28 and TRBJ1-2; D is uncertain. Germline CDR1 reads MDHEN; CDR2 reads SYDVKM. Trimming took off 2 bases at V and 8 bases at J, with 15 bases between the two ends. There are 14 residues in the CDR3. The CDR3 loop is CASSLDRSALGYTF. The CDR3 DNA is TGTGCCAGCAGTTTAGATAGGAGCGCCTTAGGCTACACCTTC.